Below, 20 T cell receptor beta chains from the same sample are listed, as sequenced in a study of cytomegalovirus exposure and HLA in healthy donors. The PCR employed 60 Vbeta primers together with 13 Jbeta primers. Clones were read by immunoSEQ multiplex PCR, and TCRdb kept only the in-frame ones, dropping some. Altogether about 270,000 clones are present, roughly two thirds being singletons, with the ten largest covering approximately 2.3%. Specimen: PBMCs. The receptors originated from a female donor in good health and CMV-seronegative.

This chain connects TRBV19 to TRBJ2-7; no clear D gene. This CDR3 spans 14 amino acids. The germline V gene has CDR1 LNHDA and CDR2 SQIVND (reference sequence). Deletions cut 5 bases from V and 7 bases from J, with 18 bases between. The CDR3 protein is CASSPQAGRWEQYF. The CDR3 coding sequence is TGTGCCAGTAGTCCCCAAGCTGGGCGCTGGGAGCAGTACTTC.

The V and J genes are TRBV6-5 and TRBJ2-7; D call uncertain. This CDR3 comprises 15 residues. V shed 0 bases and J shed 6 bases, with 15 bases lying between them. In germline, CDR1 is MNHEY, CDR2 SVGAGI. Written as DNA, the CDR3 is TGTGCCAGCAGTTACTCGATCCCTACTCCCGGCGAGCAGTACTTC. Protein sequence: CASSYSIPTPGEQYF.

J is TRBJ2-1 and V is TRBV7-9; TRBD1 aligns across 7 bases. Germline V gives CDR1 SEHNR, CDR2 FQNEAQ (reference sequence). CDR3 size: 16 residues. The J segment lost 2 bases and the V segment lost 4 bases, leaving 8 bases of the junction unmatched. CDR3: CASSWSTGHAYNEQFF. CDR3 DNA sequence: TGTGCCAGCAGCTGGTCGACAGGGCACGCCTACAATGAGCAGTTCTTC.

V gene TRBV10-3 combines with J gene TRBJ2-1; a possible D gene is TRBD2 (5 bases). The CDR3 totals 13 residues. V shed 8 bases and J shed 8 bases, with 16 bases lying between them. CDR1 is ENHRY and CDR2 is SYGVKD in the germline V gene. CDR3 bases: TGTGCCATCGGAGGCGGAACCAGCGATGAGCAGTTCTTC. Its translation: CAIGGGTSDEQFF.

V usage is TRBV27 and J usage is TRBJ2-2, with D hard to call. Germline CDR1 is MNHEY and CDR2 is SMNVEV (reference sequence). There are 13 residues in the CDR3. Trimming stripped 6 bases from V and 6 bases from J, with 11 bases between. The CDR3 here is CASSLFLPGELFF. In DNA form, the CDR3 reads TGTGCCAGCAGCCTTTTTCTACCCGGGGAGCTGTTTTTT.

This chain connects TRBV9 to TRBJ2-2, with D tentatively TRBD2 (5 bases). The CDR3 totals 15 residues. The V end lost 3 bases, the J end lost 4 bases, and 13 bases lay between the germline ends. Germline lookup yields CDR1 SGDLS and CDR2 YYNGEE. This CDR3 is CASSGLLAGTGELFF. The CDR3 coding sequence is TGTGCCAGCAGCGGCCTACTCGCGGGCACCGGGGAGCTGTTTTTT.

This chain uses TRBV5-4 with TRBJ2-1; D possibly corresponds to TRBD1 (6 bases). Germline V CDR1 and CDR2: SGHNT, YYREEE (reference sequence). CDR3 length: 19 amino acids. Trimming removed 3 bases from V and 2 bases from J, with 24 bases in between. CDR3 in amino acids: CASSSLLDTTGLTYNEQFF. Written as DNA, the CDR3 is TGTGCCAGCAGCTCCCTGTTGGACACCACAGGGCTCACCTACAATGAGCAGTTCTTC. Based on the CDR3 plus reference TRBV5-4 and TRBJ2-1, the full variable domain is ETGVTQSPTHLIKTRGQQVTLRCSSQSGHNTVSWYQQALGQGPQFIFQYYREEENGRGNFPPRFSGLQFPNYSSELNVNALELDDSALYLCASSSLLDTTGLTYNEQFFGPGTRLTVL.

The gene calls are TRBV28 and TRBJ1-4, with 9 bases aligning to TRBD1. Losses at the gene ends were 7 bases for V and 4 bases for J; bases not matched to a gene: 7. Per germline, CDR1 MDHEN and CDR2 SYDVKM. The CDR3 extends over 15 amino acids. The CDR3 region is CASTRGGQGNEKLFF. The CDR3 DNA follows: TGTGCCAGCACCAGAGGGGGACAGGGTAATGAAAAACTGTTTTTT.

The chain links TRBV5-1 to TRBJ1-5, with TRBD1 identical over 8 bases. CDR1 and CDR2 (germline): SGHRS, YFSETQ. The CDR3 runs 17 residues. Losses at the gene ends were 3 bases for V and 4 bases for J; bases not matched to a gene: 12. CDR3 in DNA: TGCGCCAGCAGCTGGGTGTCGGACAGGGCCTCTAATCAGCCCCAGCATTTT. It translates to CASSWVSDRASNQPQHF.

This clone came up a few times. Distinct nucleotide sequences in the sample also encode this CDR3. CDR3 sequence: CASSYSQGTAKNIQYF. The CDR3 nucleotides read TGTGCCAGCAGTTACTCCCAGGGTACAGCCAAAAACATTCAGTACTTC. The chain joins TRBV6-6 to TRBJ2-4, with D perhaps matching TRBD1 (5 bases). The V end lost 0 bases, the J end lost 0 bases, and 9 bases lay between the germline ends. From germline, CDR1 is MNHNY and CDR2 SVGAGI (reference sequence). The CDR3 is made up of 16 amino acids.

The chain joins TRBV6-5 to TRBJ2-3; tentatively, D is TRBD2 (5 bases). The CDR3 is 16 amino acids. Germline CDR1 and CDR2: MNHEY and SVGAGI. Trimming stripped 0 bases from V and 5 bases from J, with 15 bases between. For the CDR3, the DNA is TGTGCCAGCAGTTACTCGGGCGGGTCTTCCGGAGATACGCAGTATTTT. Residues: CASSYSGGSSGDTQYF.

V is TRBV7-9 and J is TRBJ2-5; D is possibly TRBD2 (5 bases). V was trimmed by 4 bases and J by 7 bases, leaving 10 bases between them. Germline V gene data show CDR1 as SEHNR and CDR2 as FQNEAQ (reference sequence). The CDR3 consists of 12 residues. In DNA form, the CDR3 reads TGTGCCAGCAGCTCAATCCGGGGGACCCAGTACTTC. Translated: CASSSIRGTQYF.

The V and J genes are TRBV5-8 and TRBJ2-1; tentatively, D is TRBD2 (7 bases). The V end lost 10 bases, the J end lost 2 bases, and 10 bases lay between the germline ends. The CDR3 has 12 amino acids. Germline CDR1 reads SGHTS; CDR2 reads YDEGEE. CDR3 DNA: TGTGCCGCGGGGGCCCCCTACAATGAGCAGTTCTTC. Its translation is CAAGAPYNEQFF. The full variable domain, with the rest looked up from reference TRBV5-8 and TRBJ2-1, is EAGVTQSPTHLIKTRGQQATLRCSPISGHTSVYWYQQALGLGLQFLLWYDEGEERNRGNFPPRFSGRQFPNYSSELNVNALELEDSALYLCAAGAPYNEQFFGPGTRLTVL.

J is TRBJ1-2 and V is TRBV6-1; D not resolved. The V gene lost 5 bases and the J gene lost 1 base, with 5 bases spanning the gap. The germline gives CDR1 MNHNS, CDR2 SASEGT. This CDR3 is built from 12 residues. For the CDR3, the DNA is TGTGCCAGCAGTAACAATAACTATGGCTACACCTTC. It translates to CASSNNNYGYTF.

The rearrangement uses TRBV27 and TRBJ1-1, with a weak D call TRBD1 (6 bases). Trimming removed 3 bases at V and 5 bases at J, with 16 bases between. CDR1 is MNHEY and CDR2 is SMNVEV in the germline V gene (reference sequence). CDR3 length: 15 amino acids. CDR3 sequence reads: CASSFLRSQGTEAFF. The CDR3 DNA reads TGTGCCAGCAGTTTTTTACGGAGTCAGGGGACTGAAGCTTTCTTT.

Only a few counts were recorded for this clone. The rearrangement links TRBV7-9 to TRBJ1-4; possible D gene TRBD1, 6 bases. V was pared by 5 bases and J by 8 bases, with 6 bases between. The CDR3 totals 11 residues. Germline V lookup: CDR1 SEHNR, CDR2 FQNEAQ (reference sequence). In DNA form, the CDR3 reads TGTGCCAGCAGCAGGGGGGAAAAACTGTTTTTT. Encoded protein: CASSRGEKLFF.

CDR3 loop: CASSQVSDRGVAGELFF. The DNA of the CDR3 is TGCGCCAGCAGCCAAGTCAGTGACAGGGGAGTCGCCGGGGAGCTGTTTTTT. V gene TRBV4-1 combines with J gene TRBJ2-2, with TRBD1 identical over 8 bases. J was trimmed by 6 bases and V by 1 base; bases with no gene match: 10. Germline values: CDR1 MGHRA, CDR2 YSYEKL. The CDR3 loop spans 17 amino acids.

The J gene is TRBJ2-1, the V gene TRBV25-1; D perhaps matches TRBD1 (6 bases). Germline CDR1 reads MGHDK; CDR2 reads SYGVNS. The V end was cut by 6 bases, the J end by 5 bases, with 20 bases between. The CDR3 is made up of 16 amino acids. The CDR3 protein is CASRPVGQGTNNEQFF. CDR3 nucleotides: TGTGCCAGCAGACCCGTAGGGCAGGGGACCAACAATGAGCAGTTCTTC. The whole variable domain, filled in from reference TRBV25-1 and TRBJ2-1, reads EADIYQTPRYLVIGTGKKITLECSQTMGHDKMYWYQQDPGMELHLIHYSYGVNSTEKGDLSSESTVSRIRTEHFPLTLESARPSHTSQYLCASRPVGQGTNNEQFFGPGTRLTVL.

The rearrangement links TRBV18 to TRBJ1-5, with no clear D. CDR3 size: 13 residues. Looked up from germline, CDR1 is KGHSH and CDR2 is LQKENI. V gave up 3 bases and J gave up 4 bases, with 7 bases separating them. The CDR3 DNA is TGTGCCAGCTCACCGGAGGTGAATCAGCCCCAGCATTTT. Protein product: CASSPEVNQPQHF.

J is TRBJ2-2 and V is TRBV18, with 9 positions matching TRBD1. Germline V gene data show CDR1 as KGHSH and CDR2 as LQKENI. The CDR3 sequence is 19 residues long. The ends lost 3 bases at V and 2 bases at J; junction bases unmatched: 13. The CDR3 spells CASSPSSHLGQGNTGELFF. CDR3 DNA sequence: TGTGCCAGCTCACCCTCTTCACACCTGGGACAGGGTAACACCGGGGAGCTGTTTTTT.